This TCR beta chain appears in the sequencing data of a study of cytomegalovirus exposure and HLA in healthy donors (dated by TCRdb to about 2017). In the study overall: An earlier analysis of roughly 570 of the donors reported about 300 Gb of sequence data and roughly 120 million unique TCR beta sequences obtained from approximately 180 million T cells. Approximately 310 gigabases of sequencing data and around 85 million unique TCR sequences made up an early release that covered several hundred HLA-typed donors. Of the roughly 410 genotyped donors, approximately 80% were placed in the genetic ancestry cluster associated with self-reported Caucasian donors. The study aimed to test whether cataloging public T cell receptors could reveal signatures of past pathogen exposure. The study used immunosequencing to profile the T cell repertoires of 666 subjects and linked those repertoires to cytomegalovirus serostatus. A separate validation cohort of 100 to 150 different subjects was used in addition to the roughly 620-subject first cohort. To predict cytomegalovirus infection status, the study brought together high-throughput TCR immunosequencing, statistical association of individual TCRs with disease status, and machine learning. To study patterns of TCR occurrence, a later analysis re-analyzed previously published TCR beta repertoires from 650 to 750 donors and added high-resolution HLA genotyping. Rather than drawing on any new phenotypic data, the later analysis identified candidate immune exposures from TCR beta sequences and the way those sequences occurred across donors. In an earlier analysis of 500 to 650 of the donors, high-throughput TCR beta sequencing was used to judge whether each TCR beta V gene segment behaved as functional or pseudogenic. Alongside the repertoire data, information on donor age, sex, ethnicity and CMV serostatus was compiled. Genome-wide SNP genotypes for about three fifths of the roughly 670 donors were used in a later genetic analysis, which treated that subset as a discovery cohort. All discovery cohort repertoires had been generated using a single sequencing platform. HLA typing included class I and class II loci at four-digit resolution. The number of typed donors differed by locus: about 620-630 for A, B, C, DRB1 and DQB1; some 500 for DQA1; 606 for DPA1; and 450 to 480 for DPB1. Roughly 5 DR-DQ haplotypes were handled as single units for association and clustering, since linkage in the cohort was strong. Across about 380 genotyped donors of the cohort, an average of roughly 230,000 unique TCR beta nucleotide sequences per donor were sequenced, and approximately 17% of those sequences were non-productive.

In total, about 650 healthy bone marrow donors made up the cohort. All cohort members were sampled while nominally healthy, although unrecorded immune exposures were likely present. The donor was CMV seronegative and was included in the group of over 300 seronegative cohort members. Every donor gave a peripheral blood sample, and the peripheral blood mononuclear cells from that sample were used for TCR beta sequencing. The Qiagen DNeasy Blood Extraction Kit was used to extract genomic DNA from the blood cell samples. About this clone: What antigen it recognizes has not been identified.

The receptor library was made with the immunoSEQ multiplex PCR assay. For the multiplex PCR, a mixture combining 60 forward primers for TCR Vbeta segments and 13 reverse primers for TCR Jbeta segments was used. Amplification of the CDR3 region of rearranged TCR beta genes was performed with a multiplex PCR assay on genomic DNA. Amplified TCR beta libraries were sequenced as 87-base-pair reads on the Illumina HiSeq System. The paper's data handling went like this. A later analysis tallied 75 million to 95 million unique TCR beta chains across the 666 repertoires, and about 10 million of those chains were shared by two or more donors. To remove PCR and sequencing errors, raw reads were error-corrected and collapsed into unique sequences using a nearest-neighbor algorithm that merged closely related sequences. Alignment of CDR3 sequences to IMGT reference sequences was used to assign V, D and J gene segments. For a sequence to be retained, a match of at least six nucleotides to both a V gene segment and a J gene segment was required. Rearrangements were classified as productive when the CDR3 lacked stop codons and remained in frame with V and J, and all other rearrangements were classified as non-productive. Following IMGT convention, CDR3 was defined as the stretch from the second conserved V-encoded cysteine to the conserved J-encoded phenylalanine. The earlier analysis of 587 of the donors excluded sequences that lacked an unambiguous match to a single V gene segment. In an earlier analysis of 587 of the donors, V segments were called functional above 56.7% productive rearrangements and were called segregating when the between-donor standard deviation exceeded 5%. A statistical classification framework was built to diagnose cytomegalovirus status from the catalog of TCR beta chain sequences. In a later analysis, V and J genes were assigned by comparing TCR nucleotide sequences against IMGT/GENE-DB human TR gene sequences. A later analysis assigned CDR3 sequences and most-parsimonious VDJ recombination scenarios with the TCRdist pipeline. In a later analysis, every TCR beta chain was defined by the combination of its CDR3 amino acid sequence and its V-gene family, and reads without a unique V-gene family were dropped. As a way to deal with suspected cross-contamination and a sequencing artifact, a later analysis dropped approximately 570 nucleotide sequences that were highly shared and had low generation probability. A later analysis calculated a clonal expansion index for each public chain from normalized within-repertoire ranks of inferred template counts. In a later analysis, generation probabilities were computed with a VDJ recombination model fitted to out-of-frame rearrangements, and the resulting probabilities were checked against IGoR. A later analysis scored TCR-TCR, TCR-HLA and TCR-CMV co-occurrence with hypergeometric tests, applying a repertoire-size bias correction to TCR pairs. To estimate false discovery rates, a later analysis permuted the HLA or CMV assignments 20 times. A later analysis grouped co-occurring TCRs with DBSCAN, adding TCRdist sequence similarity when clustering within HLA-allele-positive subsets. For co-occurrence clustering, repertoires with fewer than 30,000 or more than 120,000 public chains were excluded, along with 4 to 6 repertoires with anomalous nucleotide sharing. TCRdb obtained this table from immuneACCESS and retained in-frame rearrangements with V and J assigned. These tables miss some clones; where compared with another copy, unresolved V genes account for less than half of the shortfall, and the remainder is unexplained. That table is the source of V, J and clone size, and D and trimming were worked out from the DNA. The sample table gives about 33,000 clones. The ten largest account for roughly 3.2% of the sample.

V loses 3 bases at its end and J loses 1 base; junction bases beyond the gene matches: 5. The CDR3, from cysteine to phenylalanine, totals 16 residues. Just CDR3 DNA is preserved here, 48 bases in frame from base 1. As encoded in the germline V gene, CDR1 is KGHSH while CDR2 is LQKENI. Findings and caveats that apply to the study as a whole: In this cohort, only TCR beta chains were sequenced, and detectable features were limited by the absence of alpha or paired-chain data. Some IMGT-functional V segments, including TRBV6-2 and TRBV6-3, could not be told apart with the 87-base-pair reads, so those segments were excluded. A later analysis found that HLA-associated TCR beta chains were more clonally expanded and had lower generation probabilities than equally common non-associated chains. V-gene and J-gene trimming of TCR beta chains was associated with a missense DCLRE1C variant in a later genetic analysis, and the association was replicated in an independent cohort. A cluster of highly shared sequence variants was judged likely to be a technical artifact of the sequencing pipeline. In a later analysis, the rate of TCR association differed among HLA loci, with DRB1 alleles having the most associated TCRs and HLA-C alleles having the fewest. While some public TCRs were present in many individuals, most TCR sequences turned up only very rarely across donors. A total of 150 or so TCR beta chains were listed by the study as associated with cytomegalovirus. A later analysis found that most CMV-associated TCR beta chains appeared HLA-restricted, with HLA associations seemingly driven largely by CMV exposure. Strong co-occurrence of HLA alleles, especially DR and DQ, made assigning TCR associations to individual alleles difficult. In vitro tests confirmed that a few of the cytomegalovirus-associated TCR beta chains recognize cytomegalovirus antigens. The earlier analysis of fewer than 750 of the donors excluded some 15 rarely observed V segments, including chromosome 9 orphons, because counts were too low. A further reported finding was that TCR beta sequences accurately predicted the HLA-A and HLA-B alleles for most subjects in the first cohort. The only immune exposure information available for the cohort was CMV serostatus. In an earlier analysis of about 600 of the donors, most TCR beta V segments appeared in productive rearrangements about 87% or about 30% of the time, broadly matching IMGT annotations. In both the original and validation cohorts, the classifier was reported to diagnose cytomegalovirus status with high specificity and sensitivity. The authors suggested that the approach could potentially be extended to other disease states and immunological phenotypes. A later analysis associated 15,000 or so TCR beta sequences with specific HLA alleles at a false discovery rate of 0.05. Linkage disequilibrium might explain the correlated functional status among segregating V segments, but an unknown experimental factor could not be excluded. Compared with the roughly 720-donor mean, donors in an Asian-associated ancestry cluster had fewer N-insertions in productive TCRs, according to a later genetic analysis. According to a later analysis, parvovirus B19, influenza, CMV and Epstein-Barr virus appeared linked to several top co-occurrence clusters. Because some donors lacked HLA typing at each locus, the association tests relied only on the typed subset. The presence/absence analyses assumed that sequencing depth was roughly uniform across donors, and that assumption may not be true.

The rearranged chain carries TRBV18 and TRBJ2-5; TRBD2 agrees with 10 junctional bases. Sequenced input: PBMCs. The clonotype was recovered from a man in his forties in good health and CMV-seronegative. At the DNA level, the sequence is TGTGCCAGCTCACCTATGGCTAGCGGGAGCCAAGAGACCCAGTACTTC. It translates as CASSPMASGSQETQYF.